Listed here are 19 T cell receptor beta chains from one sample, sequenced in a study of regulatory T cells in long-lasting Graves disease (dated by TCRdb to 2020 to 2022). Interpreted using the paper, the time point label stands for: newly diagnosed GD, antithyroid drugs for less than 3 months. RNA was extracted from PBMCs in TRIzol for both TCR sequencing and RNA sequencing. Receptor libraries were prepared by multiplex PCR. Sequencing took place on an Illumina HiSeq 4000. CDR3 regions were amplified by Arm-PCR with iRepertoire HTBI primers to construct TCR beta libraries. Using fastp at Q25 and MiXCR, TCRdb reprocessed the public reads and kept productive beta chains. Every CDR3 protein is listed once, alongside the most common genes and DNA of its rows. The table for this sample lists 500,000 or so distinct CDR3 sequences; 15% to 20% of them were counted only once. The ten largest clones represent more than 20% of the sample.

This same sample was also taken into another study, of T cells in Graves' hyperthyroidism and ophthalmopathy.

This specimen consisted of peripheral blood mononuclear cells (PBMCs), obtained at new diagnosis, from a patient treated with antithyroid drugs. The receptors were sampled from a middle-aged woman with Graves disease. Donor details come from another sample of the same person, matched by shared clones.

On this clonotype: A much larger clone lies one base from this, so it may be a read error. The genes are TRBV28 and TRBJ2-7, with D perhaps matching TRBD1 or TRBD2 (5 bases each). Germline CDR1 reads MDHEN; CDR2 reads SYDVKM. The germline V and J ends were trimmed by 11 bases and 4 bases, with 12 bases remaining between them. CDR3 size: 11 residues. CDR3 sequence (DNA): TGTGCCGCCGGGGCCCCTTACGAGCAGTACTTC. Amino acid sequence: CAAGAPYEQYF.

This clonotype has just a few counts. The chain joins TRBV30 to TRBJ1-4; D is unresolved. Germline CDR1 is GTSNPN and CDR2 is SVGIG (reference sequence). Deletions cut 4 bases from V and 7 bases from J, with 13 bases between. This CDR3 region has 13 residues. This chain's CDR3 is CAWMEGLTEKLFF. The CDR3 coding sequence is TGTGCCTGGATGGAGGGATTAACTGAAAAACTGTTTTTT.

This CDR3 is CASSSGTAVGPLHF. CDR3 coding DNA: TGTGCCAGCAGCTCTGGGACGGCAGTTGGTCCCCTCCACTTT. V is TRBV6-1 and J is TRBJ1-6, with D possibly matching TRBD1 (5 bases). With 6 bases removed from V and 13 bases from J, the gap between germline ends came to 19 bases. Germline V lookup: CDR1 MNHNS, CDR2 SASEGT. The CDR3 runs 14 residues.

There are many counts of this clonotype. The chain combines TRBV12-3 or TRBV12-4 with TRBJ2-3; D ambiguous. This CDR3 is 16 amino acids long. The V end lost 6 bases, the J end lost 2 bases, and 18 bases lay between the germline ends. CDR3 region: CASSSFSDPHTDTQYF. CDR3 nucleotides: TGTGCCAGCAGCTCCTTCTCAGACCCACACACAGATACGCAGTATTTT.

This clonotype was seen many times. CDR3 nucleotides: TGTGCCAGCAGCTTAGATCCAGGGACAGTTAACTATGGCTACACCTTC. Residues: CASSLDPGTVNYGYTF. V gene TRBV11-2 combines with J gene TRBJ1-2, with 7 positions matching TRBD1. V shed 0 bases, J shed 1 base, and the junction held 5 bases outside the gene matches. The CDR3 is 16 residues long. CDR1 SGHAT and CDR2 FQNNGV come from the germline V gene.

The rearrangement joins TRBV29-1 to TRBJ2-2, with unresolved D. There are 12 residues in the CDR3. V was trimmed by 4 bases and J by 7 bases, leaving 10 bases between them. Germline CDR1 SQVTM, CDR2 ANQGSEA. As DNA, the CDR3 is TGCAGCGTTGTATCACCCGGCGGGGAGCTGTTTTTT. Amino acid sequence: CSVVSPGGELFF.

This clonotype was seen ten or more times. The chain joins TRBV20-1 to TRBJ2-1; TRBD2 matches at 7 bases. CDR1 is DFQATT, CDR2 SNEGSKA, per germline (reference sequence). The V gene end was trimmed by 1 base and the J gene end by 3 bases; junction bases not matched to a gene: 9. The CDR3 is made up of 16 amino acids. In nucleotides, the CDR3 is TGCAGTGCTAGAGCATCCAGCGGGGCCGGCTACAATGAGCAGTTCTTC. This gives the protein CSARASSGAGYNEQFF.

The genes are TRBV5-1 and TRBJ1-6; perhaps TRBD1 as D (5 bases). The V end lost 1 base, the J end lost 6 bases, and 14 bases lay between the germline ends. The length of the CDR3 is 16 residues. Germline values: CDR1 SGHRS, CDR2 YFSETQ. The CDR3: CASSLIGESTNSPLHF. CDR3 DNA: TGCGCCAGCAGCTTGATAGGGGAGTCTACTAATTCACCCCTCCACTTT. Complete variable domain (other parts from reference TRBV5-1 and TRBJ1-6): KAGVTQTPRYLIKTRGQQVTLSCSPISGHRSVSWYQQTPGQGLQFLFEYFSETQRNKGNFPGRFSGRQFSNSRSEMNVSTLELGDSALYLCASSLIGESTNSPLHFGNGTRLTVT.

This clonotype was detected a few times. The J gene is TRBJ2-6, the V gene TRBV5-5; D is possibly TRBD1 (5 bases). V lost 4 bases and J 4 bases, leaving 12 bases between the germline ends. CDR1 and CDR2 from the germline V gene are SGHKS and YYEKEE (reference sequence). The CDR3 contains 15 residues. The CDR3 region has the DNA TGTGCCAGCAGCCCCAGGGTGTTAGGGGCCAACGTCCTGACTTTC. Translated: CASSPRVLGANVLTF.

This clonotype was observed at least ten times. This chain joins TRBV15 and TRBJ1-3; D unclear. Germline V lookup: CDR1 LNHNV, CDR2 YYDKDF (reference sequence). V lost 3 bases and J 0 bases, leaving 6 bases between the germline ends. CDR3 length equals 14 residues. CDR3 sequence reads: CATSRVSSGNTIYF. The CDR3 bases are TGTGCCACCAGCAGGGTTAGCTCTGGAAACACCATATATTTT.

The chain has TRBV28 and TRBJ2-7; 7 nucleotides line up with TRBD1. V lost 7 bases and J lost 3; bases outside the gene matches: 6. Germline lookup yields CDR1 MDHEN and CDR2 SYDVKM. CDR3 length equals 13 residues. CDR3 in amino acids: CASTLAGGYEQYF. In DNA form, the CDR3 reads TGTGCCAGCACCCTGGCAGGGGGCTACGAGCAGTACTTC. Together with reference TRBV28 and TRBJ2-7, the CDR3 gives the full variable domain: DVKVTQSSRYLVKRTGEKVFLECVQDMDHENMFWYRQDPGLGLRLIYFSYDVKMKEKGDIPEGYSVSREKKERFSLILESASTNQTSMYLCASTLAGGYEQYFGPGTRLTVT.

This clonotype appeared many times. The chain joins TRBV20-1 to TRBJ2-1; D is possibly TRBD2 (5 bases). Trimming pared 3 bases from V and 3 bases from J, leaving 12 bases between. The CDR3 totals 14 residues. Germline-derived CDR1 and CDR2 are DFQATT and SNEGSKA (reference sequence). DNA for the CDR3: TGCAGTGCTAGGCCGGCAGAGGGCTACAATGAGCAGTTCTTC. It codes for CSARPAEGYNEQFF.

J is TRBJ2-7 and V is TRBV12-3 or TRBV12-4, with a possible D match to TRBD1 (5 bases). The CDR3 is made up of 13 amino acids. Trimming stripped 2 bases from V and 7 bases from J, with 12 bases between. This CDR3 reads CASSLSGQGEQYF. For the CDR3, the DNA is TGTGCCAGCAGTTTATCAGGACAAGGGGAGCAGTACTTC.

In its sample, this clonotype was seen many times. V usage is TRBV27 and J usage is TRBJ2-5, with 11 bases lining up with TRBD2. CDR3 length equals 17 residues. Looked up from germline, CDR1 is MNHEY and CDR2 is SMNVEV (reference sequence). Trimming cost V 1 base and J 5 bases; bases outside gene matches: 9. The CDR3 DNA sequence: TGTGCCAGCAGTTTATGGGCTAGCGGGGGGCGCCCGGAGACCCAGTACTTC. Translating it yields CASSLWASGGRPETQYF.

The rearrangement links TRBV10-3 to TRBJ2-1, with TRBD2 matching 7 bases. The CDR3 totals 11 residues. The V and J ends lost 10 bases and 4 bases, in that order; junction bases with no gene match: 1. Germline CDR1 and CDR2: ENHRY and SYGVKD. The CDR3 loop is CATGGYNEQFF. In DNA form, the CDR3 reads TGTGCCACGGGGGGTTACAATGAGCAGTTCTTC.

This clonotype was seen ten or more times. The J gene is TRBJ2-3, the V gene TRBV30, with D hard to call. There are 14 residues in the CDR3. Trimming stripped 1 base from V and 5 bases from J, with 13 bases between. Germline V gives CDR1 GTSNPN, CDR2 SVGIG (reference sequence). CDR3 in DNA: TGTGCCTGGAGTGGAATGGCAGGCAAAGATACGCAGTATTTT. Residues: CAWSGMAGKDTQYF.

The V gene is TRBV30, the J gene TRBJ1-1; 7 bases align to TRBD1. The CDR3 runs 11 residues. CDR1 is GTSNPN and CDR2 is SVGIG in the germline V gene (reference sequence). V was clipped by 6 bases and J by 5 bases; unmatched bases: 3. CDR3 sequence reads: CACRGVTEAFF. CDR3 DNA: TGTGCCTGCAGGGGGGTGACTGAAGCTTTCTTT.

Only a few counts were recorded for this clonotype. The chain carries TRBV12-3 or TRBV12-4 and TRBJ1-5; perhaps TRBD1 as D (5 bases). Deletions cut 3 bases from V and 4 bases from J, with 16 bases between. This CDR3 is 16 amino acids long. DNA for the CDR3: TGTGCCAGCAGTTTCAATTGGGGGGGGGGTAATCAGCCCCAGCATTTT. Translated, it gives CASSFNWGGGNQPQHF.

The genes are TRBV6-5 and TRBJ1-5, with D unclear. Trimming took off 2 bases at V and 1 base at J, with 9 bases between the two ends. The CDR3 contains 15 residues. Germline V gene lookup returns CDR1 MNHEY and CDR2 SVGAGI. The CDR3 DNA is TGTGCCAGCAGTTACGAGGGAGCGAGCAATCAGCCCCAGCATTTT. It codes for CASSYEGASNQPQHF.